This T cell receptor (beta chain) was identified in a study of blood T cell repertoires in COVID-19. This table comes from immunoSEQ multiplex PCR, and its TCRdb copy is limited to in-frame clones, with some not included. The sample lists 200,000 to 250,000 clones, roughly 90% occurring once. Trimming pared 1 base from V and 1 base from J, leaving 13 bases between. The germline V gene encodes CDR1 SGHAT and CDR2 FQNNGV. The CDR3 is 16 residues long. The sequence was obtained from a woman in her 50s with acute or convalescent COVID-19. The sample taken for sequencing was peripheral blood. The J gene is TRBJ2-5, the V gene TRBV11-2; D might be TRBD2 (6 bases). The CDR3 sequence: CASSLVVPGVQETQYF. In nucleotides, the CDR3 is TGTGCCAGCAGCTTAGTTGTTCCGGGAGTCCAAGAGACCCAGTACTTC.